Below, 9 T cell receptor beta chains from the same sample are listed, as sequenced in a study of T cell repertoires in cytomegalovirus infection. TCRdb analysed the reads with MiXCR anew, one entry per CDR3 protein. This sample has 150,000 to 200,000 distinct CDR3 sequences; about a fifth occur once, and the top ten carry under 30%. Their cognate antigens are unknown. The specimen comprised CD8+ T cells from cultured PBMCs, sampled from culture after CMV antigen stimulation. These receptor sequences come from a human donor in good health (CMV status not recorded). Some clones in this sample may be carry-over from other donors' samples.

The chain uses TRBV7-2 and TRBJ1-1; the D is unclear. This CDR3 has 16 amino acids. Trimming removed 0 bases at V and 5 bases at J, with 16 bases between. Germline loops: CDR1 SGHTA, CDR2 FQGNSA. CDR3 nucleotides: TGTGCCAGCAGCTTAGCCCCCTTGGGAGGGTATACTGAAGCTTTCTTT. It encodes CASSLAPLGGYTEAFF.

This chain links TRBV5-1 with TRBJ2-5, with 7 bases matching TRBD1. This CDR3 region has 15 residues. Germline assignment: CDR1 SGHRS and CDR2 YFSETQ. V dropped 5 bases and J dropped 2; count of bases not matched to a gene: 9. The CDR3 DNA is TGCGCCAGCAGACGTCCCGGACAGGCACAAGAGACCCAGTACTTC. This codes for CASRRPGQAQETQYF.

V usage is TRBV24-1 and J usage is TRBJ2-2, with a tentative D call TRBD2 (6 bases). This CDR3 region has 17 residues. Germline assignment: CDR1 KGHDR and CDR2 SFDVKD. Trimming left V 0 bases short and J 1 base short, with 11 bases between. The CDR3, as DNA: TGTGCCACCAGTGATTTGGGGACTGAGATGAACACCGGGGAGCTGTTTTTT. Protein product: CATSDLGTEMNTGELFF.

The V gene is TRBV7-8, the J gene TRBJ2-1; the D gene is possibly TRBD1 (5 bases). V shed 2 bases and J shed 8 bases, with 13 bases lying between them. The CDR3 sequence is 14 residues long. The germline V gene encodes CDR1 SGHVS and CDR2 FQNEAQ. The CDR3 bases are TGTGCCAGCAGCTTAAGGGGCAGGGAATATGAGCAGTTCTTC. Protein sequence: CASSLRGREYEQFF. Full variable domain (outside the CDR3, taken from reference TRBV7-8 and TRBJ2-1): GAGVSQSPRYKVAKRGQDVALRCDPISGHVSLFWYQQALGQGPEFLTYFQNEAQLDKSGLPSDRFFAERPEGSVSTLKIQRTQQEDSAVYLCASSLRGREYEQFFGPGTRLTVL.

This sequence joins TRBV12-3 or TRBV12-4 and TRBJ1-1, with TRBD1 matching over 11 bases. The J segment lost 4 bases and the V segment lost 6 bases, leaving 10 bases of the junction unmatched. The CDR3 extends over 16 amino acids. The CDR3 DNA is TGTGCCAGCAGCCAAGCGGGACAGGGGGTGGGCACTGAAGCTTTCTTT. Amino acid sequence: CASSQAGQGVGTEAFF.

This clonotype turned up a few times. The chain joins TRBV27 to TRBJ2-3; D is uncertain. This CDR3 spans 11 amino acids. V lost 8 bases to trimming and J lost 5 bases, with 8 bases between them. Per germline, CDR1 MNHEY and CDR2 SMNVEV (reference sequence). As DNA, the CDR3 is TGTGCCAGCGGGCCCCTAGATACGCAGTATTTT. It translates to CASGPLDTQYF.

The chain employs TRBV27 and TRBJ2-1; TRBD2 agrees at 7 bases. The CDR3 loop spans 14 amino acids. Germline CDR1 and CDR2: MNHEY and SMNVEV (reference sequence). The J segment lost 8 bases and the V segment lost 2 bases, leaving 6 bases of the junction unmatched. The DNA of the CDR3 is TGTGCCAGCAGTTTAAAGCGGGGAGGCGATGAGCAGTTCTTC. Residues: CASSLKRGGDEQFF.

V gene TRBV12-3 or TRBV12-4 combines with J gene TRBJ2-1; unclear D gene. The CDR3 is 14 amino acids. The germline V and J ends were trimmed by 3 bases and 4 bases, with 10 bases remaining between them. The CDR3 nucleotides are TGTGCCAGCAGTTTGAGGACCGGTTACAATGAGCAGTTCTTC. Amino acid sequence: CASSLRTGYNEQFF.

This clonotype came up a few times. This chain uses TRBV7-9 with TRBJ2-1; the match to TRBD2 covers 16 bases. The V gene's germline CDR1 is SEHNR and CDR2 FQNEAQ (reference sequence). V lost 4 bases to trimming and J lost 7 bases; unmatched junction nucleotides: 10. The CDR3 covers 18 residues. CDR3 protein: CASSSGTSGGAGQNEQFF. The DNA of the CDR3 is TGTGCCAGCAGCTCTGGGACTAGCGGGGGGGCAGGTCAGAATGAGCAGTTCTTC. Combining the CDR3 with reference TRBV7-9 and TRBJ2-1 gives the whole variable domain DTGVSQNPRHKITKRGQNVTFRCDPISEHNRLYWYRQTLGQGPEFLTYFQNEAQLEKSRLLSDRFSAERPKGSFSTLEIQRTEQGDSAMYLCASSSGTSGGAGQNEQFFGPGTRLTVL.